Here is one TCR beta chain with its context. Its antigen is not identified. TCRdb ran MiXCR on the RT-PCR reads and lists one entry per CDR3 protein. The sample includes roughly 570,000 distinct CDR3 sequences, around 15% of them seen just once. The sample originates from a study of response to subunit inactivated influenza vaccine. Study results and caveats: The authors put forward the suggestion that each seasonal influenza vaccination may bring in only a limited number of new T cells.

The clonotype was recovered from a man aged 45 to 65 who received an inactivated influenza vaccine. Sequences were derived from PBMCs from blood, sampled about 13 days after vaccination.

The CDR3 region has the DNA TGTGCCAGCAGCTCCCTATCCGGGACAGCCGCGATTCGGCCCCTCCACTTT. Protein: CASSSLSGTAAIRPLHF. This chain uses TRBV7-9 with TRBJ1-6; 7 nucleotides line up with TRBD1. Germline lookup yields CDR1 SEHNR and CDR2 FQNEAQ (reference sequence). The trim removed 4 bases at V and 13 bases at J, leaving 19 bases unmatched. The CDR3 runs to 17 residues.